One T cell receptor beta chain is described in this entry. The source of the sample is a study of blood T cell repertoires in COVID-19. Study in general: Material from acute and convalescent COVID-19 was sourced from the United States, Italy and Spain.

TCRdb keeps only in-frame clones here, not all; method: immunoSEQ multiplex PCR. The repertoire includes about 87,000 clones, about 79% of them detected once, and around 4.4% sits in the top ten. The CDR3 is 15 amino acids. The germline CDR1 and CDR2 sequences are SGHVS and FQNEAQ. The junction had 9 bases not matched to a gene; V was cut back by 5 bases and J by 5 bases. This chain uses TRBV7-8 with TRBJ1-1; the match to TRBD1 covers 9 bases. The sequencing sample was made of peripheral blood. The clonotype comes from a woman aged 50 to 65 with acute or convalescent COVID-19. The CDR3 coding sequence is TGTGCCAGCAGCCGAGGACAGGGGACGGGAACTGAAGCTTTCTTT. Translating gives CASSRGQGTGTEAFF.